Listed below are T cell receptor beta chains from one sample, sequenced in a study of T cells in localized non-small cell lung cancer. Repertoires were generated with immunoSEQ multiplex PCR, while TCRdb's copy carries only in-frame clones and drops some. The data show under 40,000 clones, roughly 87% seen once. Material: peripheral blood, obtained before any cancer treatment. These receptors were collected from a male donor at least 60 years old with stage III squamous cell lung carcinoma. Each CDR3 is given with its conserved first and last residue. The D gene is left open where the match is weak. Some rows mark clone size as missing; the rest say once, few, many or name a class of expanded clone.

D,size,V,J,DNA,CDR3
.,.,TRBV7-2,TRBJ2-3,TGTGCCAGCATCCCCCTGGTAATTTTGGATACGCAGTATTTT,CASIPLVILDTQYF
.,.,TRBV7-8,TRBJ2-2,TGTGCCAGCAGCTTTGTCCCGAACACCGGGGAGCTGTTTTTT,CASSFVPNTGELFF
TRBD1,.,TRBV5-1,TRBJ2-1,TGCGCCAGCAGCTTGAGGCGAGGGACAGGAGCCTACAATGAGCAGTTCTTC,CASSLRRGTGAYNEQFF
TRBD1,few,TRBV6-1,TRBJ1-6,TGTGCCGGGAGGACAGGGGGGATGGACCTCCACTTT,CAGRTGGMDLHF
.,.,TRBV19,TRBJ1-5,TGTGCCAGTAGTCCCCAATGGAAGGGACACCTAAACAATCAGCCCCAGCATTTT,CASSPQWKGHLNNQPQHF
TRBD1,.,TRBV19,TRBJ1-2,TGTGCCAGTAGTCAAACGGGACAGGGTTTCTATGGCTACACCTTC,CASSQTGQGFYGYTF
.,.,TRBV2,TRBJ1-1,TGTGCCAGCAGTGAACAGGGTCAGGCTGAAGCTTTCTTT,CASSEQGQAEAFF
.,.,TRBV18,TRBJ1-1,TGTGCCAGCTCACCACCTGGGACTGAAGCTTTCTTT,CASSPPGTEAFF
TRBD1,.,TRBV7-9,TRBJ1-1,TGTGCCAGCAGCTTATCAGACAGGGCGAGAGACACTGAAGCTTTCTTT,CASSLSDRARDTEAFF
.,few,TRBV30,TRBJ1-4,TGTGCCTGGAGTGGCCGGACAACTAATGAAAAACTGTTTTTT,CAWSGRTTNEKLFF
TRBD2,.,TRBV19,TRBJ2-3,TGTGCCAGTAGTTTTCCAGCGGGAGGACGCACAGATACGCAGTATTTT,CASSFPAGGRTDTQYF
.,.,TRBV30,TRBJ2-5,TGTGCCTGGCTGGGACTGCCGGGAGAGACCCAGTACTTC,CAWLGLPGETQYF
TRBD2,.,TRBV4-1,TRBJ2-7,TGCGCCAGCAGCCAATCGACTAGCGGGAGGATCTACGAGCAGTACTTC,CASSQSTSGRIYEQYF
.,.,TRBV5-4,TRBJ2-1,TGTGCCAGCAGCTTAGGCGGGACACAGGGCAATGAGCAGTTCTTC,CASSLGGTQGNEQFF
.,once,TRBV10-2,TRBJ1-2,TGCGCCAGCAGGGGGCCCTATGGCTACACCTTC,CASRGPYGYTF
TRBD1,.,TRBV7-3,TRBJ1-6,TGTGCCAGCAGTTTGGGCCGACAGGGGGCTGGATCACCCCTCCACTTT,CASSLGRQGAGSPLHF
TRBD1,.,TRBV19,TRBJ2-1,TGTGCCAGTAGCGATATCGGACAGGGAATTCGCAATGAGCAGTTCTTC,CASSDIGQGIRNEQFF
TRBD1,.,TRBV27,TRBJ1-1,TGTGCCAGCAGTCCCAATCCCGGGACAGGGCAGGAAACTTTCTTT,CASSPNPGTGQETFF
.,.,TRBV27,TRBJ1-1,TGTGCCAGCAAGAGCGGTAACACTGAAGCTTTCTTT,CASKSGNTEAFF
.,.,TRBV19,TRBJ2-3,TGTGCCAGTAGCGCTCAGGACAGCTCCAGCACAGATACGCAGTATTTT,CASSAQDSSSTDTQYF
.,.,TRBV30,TRBJ1-1,TGTGCCTGGTCGGACAGTTTCACTGAAGCTTTCTTT,CAWSDSFTEAFF
TRBD2,.,TRBV29-1,TRBJ2-2,TGCAGCGTCATTACCGGGGGGACCGGGGAGCTGTTTTTT,CSVITGGTGELFF
.,.,TRBV12-5,TRBJ1-1,TGTGCTAGTGGTGGAGAGGCCTTGAACACTGAAGCTTTCTTT,CASGGEALNTEAFF
TRBD1,.,TRBV7-9,TRBJ1-3,TGTGCCAGCAGCCAACAGGGGTTCTCTGGAAACACCATATATTTT,CASSQQGFSGNTIYF
.,.,TRBV20-1,TRBJ2-7,TGCAGTGCTTCACCCCTCTACGAGCAGTACTTC,CSASPLYEQYF
.,.,TRBV5-4,TRBJ1-1,TGTGCCAGCAGCCTGGCGGCGGGGGCAAACCCTGAAGCTTTCTTT,CASSLAAGANPEAFF
.,.,TRBV6-5,TRBJ2-2,TGTGCCAGCAATAGGGGCAGGAACACCGGGGAGCTGTTTTTT,CASNRGRNTGELFF
.,.,TRBV7-9,TRBJ1-3,TGTGCCAGCAGCTTTGGGGGCTCTGGAAACACCATATATTTT,CASSFGGSGNTIYF
.,few,TRBV7-9,TRBJ2-3,TGTGCCAGCAGCCCCAGGGGCCCGGATACGCAGTATTTT,CASSPRGPDTQYF
.,medium-sized,TRBV10-3,TRBJ2-3,TGTGCCATCAGTGCCACAGGTACTAGCACAGATACGCAGTATTTT,CAISATGTSTDTQYF
TRBD2,.,TRBV5-1,TRBJ2-3,TGCGCCAGCAGCCTCCCGGGGACTAGCGGGGCCACAGATACGCAGTATTTT,CASSLPGTSGATDTQYF
TRBD2,.,TRBV6-5,TRBJ2-2,TGCGCCAGCAGTCTAGCGGGGGGGCCCGGGGAGCTGTTTTTT,CASSLAGGPGELFF
TRBD2,.,TRBV28,TRBJ2-7,TGTGCCAGCAGGGCTAGCGGGGGGGTCTTCCCCTACGAGCAGTACTTC,CASRASGGVFPYEQYF
TRBD2,.,TRBV5-4,TRBJ2-3,TGTGCCAGCAGTCCGACCGGGACTAGCGGTTTCTCTAGCACAGATACGCAGTATTTT,CASSPTGTSGFSSTDTQYF
.,few,TRBV20-1,TRBJ2-3,TGCAGTGCTAAGTCCACAGATACGCAGTATTTT,CSAKSTDTQYF
TRBD2,.,TRBV15,TRBJ2-7,TGTGCCACCAGCCCACGGACTAGCGGGGCGGGGGAGCAGTACTTC,CATSPRTSGAGEQYF
TRBD2,.,TRBV7-2,TRBJ2-1,TGTGCCAGCAGCATACTAGCGGGAGAGGGCTATGAGCAGTTCTTC,CASSILAGEGYEQFF
.,.,TRBV6-1,TRBJ2-1,TGTGCCAGCAGTGAAGTGCCAGGGAGCTACAATGAGCAGTTCTTC,CASSEVPGSYNEQFF
TRBD2,.,TRBV19,TRBJ2-1,TGTGCCACTCGGACTAGCGGGGGTTCCTACAATGAGCAGTTCTTC,CATRTSGGSYNEQFF
.,.,TRBV7-9,TRBJ2-3,TGTGCCAGCAGCTTAGGGGGAATAACAGATACGCAGTATTTT,CASSLGGITDTQYF
TRBD1,.,TRBV18,TRBJ1-5,TGTGCCAGCTCACCGGAGGACAGGGGCCTTAGCAATCAGCCCCAGCATTTT,CASSPEDRGLSNQPQHF
.,.,TRBV6-6,TRBJ1-2,TGTGCCAGCAGTTACTTGGACTATGGCTACACCTTC,CASSYLDYGYTF
TRBD1,.,TRBV6-6,TRBJ1-5,TGTGCCAGCAGTACCAACAGGGGAGGGAGCAATCAGCCCCAGCATTTT,CASSTNRGGSNQPQHF
.,.,TRBV27,TRBJ1-5,TGTGCCAGCAGTTTCAGGGGTAATCAGCCCCAGCATTTT,CASSFRGNQPQHF